One sample yielded the 10 T cell receptor beta chains listed below, sequenced in a study of type 1 regulatory T cells. Via MiXCR, TCRdb re-called the reads, giving one row per CDR3 protein. The sample shows 15,000 to 20,000 distinct CDR3 sequences, around 9.6% of them seen only once. Specimen: CD4+ T cells, either the whole sample or a sorted fraction (not recorded which). All receptors come from a human donor in good health.

This clonotype was seen more than once but under ten times. This sequence joins TRBV4-3 and TRBJ2-7, with TRBD2 identical over 9 bases. The CDR3 has 15 amino acids. Germline assignment: CDR1 LGHNA and CDR2 YSLEER. V shed 1 base, J shed 6 bases, and the junction held 7 bases outside the gene matches. CDR3 DNA: TGCGCCAGCAGCCAAGTTGGCGGGAGGGCCTCCGAGCAGTACTTC. It translates to CASSQVGGRASEQYF.

On this clonotype itself: Possible read error: a much larger clone is one base away. Here the CDR3 reads CASSEPSTGELFF. DNA of the CDR3: TGTGCCAGCAGTGAACCGAGCACCGGGGAGCTGTTTTTT. The chain recombines TRBV6-1 with TRBJ2-2, with unresolved D. Germline-derived CDR1 and CDR2 are MNHNS and SASEGT. The CDR3 loop spans 13 amino acids. V was cut by 2 bases and J by 4 bases, with 5 bases left in between.

V and J are TRBV4-2 and TRBJ2-1; 10 positions agree with TRBD2. Germline loops: CDR1 LGHNA, CDR2 YNFKEQ. Trimming took 4 bases from V and 7 from J; bases not matched to a gene: 19. This CDR3 has 19 amino acids. In DNA, the CDR3 is TGTGCCAGCAGCCCAAAACTAGCGGGAACCCCCTTCGATAATAATGAGCAGTTCTTC. Protein sequence: CASSPKLAGTPFDNNEQFF.

The chain carries TRBV7-2 and TRBJ1-1; no clear D. V was shortened by 4 bases and J by 1 base, with 10 bases between the two germline ends. The CDR3 runs 14 residues. Germline values: CDR1 SGHTA, CDR2 FQGNSA. CDR3 amino acids: CASSSRARNTEAFF. The CDR3 DNA reads TGTGCCAGCAGCTCTAGGGCTCGGAACACTGAAGCTTTCTTT. The full variable domain, completed using reference TRBV7-2 and TRBJ1-1, is GAGVSQSPSNKVTEKGKDVELRCDPISGHTALYWYRQSLGQGLEFLIYFQGNSAPDKSGLPSDRFSAERTGGSVSTLTIQRTQQEDSAVYLCASSSRARNTEAFFGQGTRLTVV.

Points on this clonotype: A read error may produce the germline difference seen at one junction end. This chain joins TRBV4-2 and TRBJ1-2; TRBD1 matches 8 bases. Germline V lookup: CDR1 LGHNA, CDR2 YNFKEQ. The CDR3 runs 13 residues. The CDR3 loop reads CGSSQTGGYGYTF. CDR3 in DNA: TGTGGCAGCAGCCAAACAGGGGGCTATGGCTACACCTTC.

This clonotype was recorded at least ten times. This chain links TRBV15 with TRBJ2-6; no definite D call. CDR1 LNHNV and CDR2 YYDKDF come from the germline V gene (reference sequence). The CDR3 is made up of 17 amino acids. Trimming cost V 0 bases and J 2 bases, with 11 bases left between them. CDR3 amino acids: CATSRDGSVAGANVLTF. The CDR3 nucleotides are TGTGCCACCAGCAGAGATGGTTCGGTGGCTGGGGCCAACGTCCTGACTTTC. Drawing the rest from reference TRBV15 and TRBJ2-6, the complete variable domain is DAMVIQNPRYQVTQFGKPVTLSCSQTLNHNVMYWYQQKSSQAPKLLFHYYDKDFNNEADTPDNFQSRRPNTSFCFLDIRSPGLGDTAMYLCATSRDGSVAGANVLTFGAGSRLTVL.

The chain recombines TRBV15 with TRBJ2-2; D gene uncertain. The length of the CDR3 is 18 residues. The germline gives CDR1 LNHNV, CDR2 YYDKDF (reference sequence). With 0 bases removed from V and 0 bases from J, the gap between germline ends came to 14 bases. Written as DNA, the CDR3 is TGTGCCACCAGCAGAGATTCATTTCGTGCAGCGAACACCGGGGAGCTGTTTTTT. Translated: CATSRDSFRAANTGELFF.

This clonotype turned up a few times. The chain joins TRBV5-1 to TRBJ2-3; D tentatively reads TRBD1 or TRBD2 (5 bases each). This CDR3 is built from 16 residues. Trimming left V 4 bases short and J 4 bases short, with 19 bases between. Germline assignment: CDR1 SGHRS and CDR2 YFSETQ. DNA for the CDR3: TGCGCCAGCAGCATTCTAGGGACCCAGGGCGCAGATACGCAGTATTTT. This sequence encodes CASSILGTQGADTQYF.

This clonotype is classed as medium-sized. This chain connects TRBV20-1 to TRBJ2-1; either TRBD1 or TRBD2 may fit D (5 bases each). Germline values: CDR1 DFQATT, CDR2 SNEGSKA (reference sequence). There are 16 residues in the CDR3. With 6 bases removed from V and 8 bases from J, the gap between germline ends came to 26 bases. As DNA, the CDR3 is TGCAGTGCAGCAGAGGCCGGGACCATCAGAGAGGATGAGCAGTTCTTC. Translated, it gives CSAAEAGTIREDEQFF.

This clonotype appeared a few times. The CDR3 DNA reads as TGCAGTGCTAGTGCAGGCGGGAGGGCCACAGAGACCCAGTACTTC. Translating gives CSASAGGRATETQYF. The rearrangement links TRBV20-1 to TRBJ2-5; 9 bases line up with TRBD2. The CDR3 covers 15 residues. Trimming removed 3 bases from V and 4 bases from J; junction bases left unmatched: 9. Germline CDR1 is DFQATT and CDR2 is SNEGSKA (reference sequence).